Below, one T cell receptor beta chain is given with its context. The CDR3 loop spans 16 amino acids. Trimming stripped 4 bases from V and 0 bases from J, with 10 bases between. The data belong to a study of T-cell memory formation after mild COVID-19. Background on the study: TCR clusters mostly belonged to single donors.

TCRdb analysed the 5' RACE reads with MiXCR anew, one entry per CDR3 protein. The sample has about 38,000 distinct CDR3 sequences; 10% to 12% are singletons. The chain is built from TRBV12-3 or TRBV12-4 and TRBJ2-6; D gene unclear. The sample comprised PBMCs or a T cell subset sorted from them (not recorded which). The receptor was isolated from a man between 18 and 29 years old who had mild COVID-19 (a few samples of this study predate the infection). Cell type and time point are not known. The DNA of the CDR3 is TGTGCCAGCAGTTCTCAAGGAAACTCTGGGGCCAACGTCCTGACTTTC. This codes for CASSSQGNSGANVLTF.